The clone carrying this T cell receptor (beta chain) was counted many times. Antigen: not known. This entry is derived from a study of blood T cells in healthy people across ages. Broader study findings: Nothing was known about donor CMV status, and this possibly confounded expanded clonotype changes.

Together with a sample-barcoded 5' primer, a J-beta primer mix was included in a second PCR lasting about 6 to 11 cycles. Every molecule of cDNA carried a tag from a template-switch adaptor with 12 random nucleotides. Paired-end reads containing CDR3 totaled no fewer than 2.5 million for each sample. TCRdb used MiXCR to reprocess the 5' RACE reads, holding one entry per CDR3 protein. Of 850,000 to 950,000 distinct CDR3 sequences listed, more than 25% are singletons. CDR1 and CDR2 from the germline V gene are SGHDT and YYEEEE. V was shortened by 1 base and J by 6 bases, with 7 bases between the two germline ends. The CDR3 runs 12 residues. In each sample, at least 6 million PBMCs were isolated.

The sequence was collected from a woman at least 80 years old in good health. The chain combines TRBV5-6 with TRBJ1-2; no definite D call. Sequencing was performed on blood. Written as DNA, the CDR3 is TGTGCCAGCAGCTTGCCAATGGATGGCTACACCTTC. Amino acid sequence: CASSLPMDGYTF. The full variable domain, completed using reference TRBV5-6 and TRBJ1-2, is DAGVTQSPTHLIKTRGQQVTLRCSPKSGHDTVSWYQQALGQGPQFIFQYYEEEERQRGNFPDRFSGHQFPNYSSELNVNALLLGDSALYLCASSLPMDGYTFGSGTRLTVV.